These 10 T cell receptor beta chains came from one sample sequenced in a study of siplizumab effects on memory and regulatory T cells. Profiled with immunoSEQ multiplex PCR; TCRdb holds only in-frame clones, not every one. This sample has 95,000 to 130,000 clones; approximately 94% occur once, and the top ten carry around 1.7%. The sample consisted of non-Treg CD4+ T cells sorted from blood. These receptors all stem from a human donor in good health.

The DNA for the CDR3 is TGTGCCAGTAGTATTCGAGCGAGAAACACCATATATTTT. Translating gives CASSIRARNTIYF. The chain has TRBV19 and TRBJ1-3, with no clear D. The length of the CDR3 is 13 residues. With 3 bases removed from V and 5 bases from J, the gap between germline ends came to 8 bases. Germline assignment: CDR1 LNHDA and CDR2 SQIVND (reference sequence).

This chain links TRBV7-8 with TRBJ2-1; D gene uncertain. The CDR3 contains 13 residues. Per the germline V gene, CDR1 is SGHVS and CDR2 is FQNEAQ. The V end lost 3 bases, the J end lost 6 bases, and 9 bases lay between the germline ends. The CDR3 DNA sequence: TGTGCCAGCAGCTTTAGTCTGGGCAATGAGCAGTTCTTC. Residues: CASSFSLGNEQFF.

V and J are TRBV6-5 and TRBJ2-3; D is undetermined. Germline V gene data show CDR1 as MNHEY and CDR2 as SVGAGI. The CDR3 runs to 15 residues. V was shortened by 5 bases and J by 0 bases, with 12 bases between the two germline ends. CDR3 region: CASSRLSPSTDTQYF. CDR3 nucleotides: TGTGCCAGCAGTCGACTTAGCCCTAGCACAGATACGCAGTATTTT.

Turning to this clone: Germline and junction disagree at one end, which may indicate a read error. V usage is TRBV5-1 and J usage is TRBJ1-4; 7 nucleotides align to TRBD1. CDR1 and CDR2 from the germline V gene are SGHRS and YFSETQ. The CDR3 consists of 15 residues. As DNA, the CDR3 is TGCGCCAGCAGCTTGATGGGACAGCGTAATAAAAAACTGTTTTTT. Protein: CASSLMGQRNKKLFF.

This chain joins TRBV18 and TRBJ2-4; no firm D call. Trimming took off 5 bases at V and 1 base at J, with 9 bases between the two ends. The CDR3 is 14 residues long. CDR1 is KGHSH, CDR2 LQKENI, per germline. The CDR3 coding sequence is TGTGCCAGCTCAGTCCCTGGGGCCAAAAACATTCAGTACTTC. This sequence encodes CASSVPGAKNIQYF.

The rearrangement joins TRBV10-3 to TRBJ1-4; 9 nucleotides agree with TRBD1. V trimming: 6 bases; J trimming: 3 bases; junction bases outside the gene matches: 5. This CDR3 spans 15 amino acids. Per germline, CDR1 ENHRY and CDR2 SYGVKD. In DNA form, the CDR3 reads TGTGCCATCAGACGACAGGGGGATTCTAATGAAAAACTGTTTTTT. Its protein is CAIRRQGDSNEKLFF.

The gene calls are TRBV9 and TRBJ2-5; 9 nucleotides line up with TRBD2. J was trimmed by 2 bases and V by 0 bases; bases with no gene match: 5. The CDR3 totals 16 residues. Germline V gives CDR1 SGDLS, CDR2 YYNGEE. The CDR3 reads CASSVGSAGGQETQYF. The CDR3 DNA is TGTGCCAGCAGCGTAGGATCGGCGGGGGGGCAAGAGACCCAGTACTTC. The full variable domain, in which reference TRBV9 and TRBJ2-5 provide the parts outside the CDR3, is DSGVTQTPKHLITATGQRVTLRCSPRSGDLSVYWYQQSLDQGLQFLIQYYNGEERAKGNILERFSAQQFPDLHSELNLSSLELGDSALYFCASSVGSAGGQETQYFGPGTRLLVL.

The CDR3 bases are TGTGCCAGCTCACCCCAACAGGAGTCGAACACTGAAGCTTTCTTT. The encoded protein is CASSPQQESNTEAFF. The chain uses TRBV18 and TRBJ1-1; maybe TRBD1 (5 bases). Trimming left V 3 bases short and J 1 base short, with 12 bases between. Germline V gene data show CDR1 as KGHSH and CDR2 as LQKENI. The CDR3 is 15 residues long.

J is TRBJ2-6 and V is TRBV2; D gene uncertain. Germline V gene sequence: CDR1 SNHLY, CDR2 FYNNEI. The ends were cut back, 7 bases at V and 0 bases at J, with 7 bases in the middle. This CDR3 has 14 amino acids. The CDR3 nucleotides read TGTGCCAGCACTGGGCTCTCTGGGGCCAACGTCCTGACTTTC. This sequence encodes CASTGLSGANVLTF.

The rearrangement links TRBV21-1 to TRBJ2-5; TRBD2 is taken as the D call from the table, unchecked against the DNA. TRBV21-1 is listed as a pseudogene. The CDR3 consists of 15 residues. The CDR3 region is CASTLAGDSQETQYF. The CDR3 DNA reads TGTGCCAGCACCTTAGCGGGGGATTCGCAAGAGACCCAGTACTTC.